These 28 T cell receptor beta chains came from one sample sequenced in a study of identical twins. TCRdb fed the 5' RACE reads into MiXCR, producing one record per CDR3 protein. The sample consists of hundreds of thousands of distinct CDR3 sequences, around 6% of them appearing once. Sequencing was done on a sample of naive T cells sorted from blood. The receptors come from a man between 18 and 29 years old in good health.

This clonotype was seen more than once but under ten times. The rearrangement links TRBV18 to TRBJ1-1, with 10 bases fitting TRBD1. CDR1 is KGHSH and CDR2 is LQKENI in the germline V gene. Trimming took 8 bases from V and 6 from J; bases not matched to a gene: 9. The CDR3 is 14 residues long. The CDR3 bases are TGTGCCAGCCAACCTCTAGGACAGGGGGCTGAAGCTTTCTTT. Protein sequence: CASQPLGQGAEAFF. Full variable domain (rest looked up from reference TRBV18 and TRBJ1-1): NAGVMQNPRHLVRRRGQEARLRCSPMKGHSHVYWYRQLPEEGLKFMVYLQKENIIDESGMPKERFSAEFPKEGPSILRIQQVVRGDSAAYFCASQPLGQGAEAFFGQGTRLTVV.

This clonotype was counted at least ten times. This chain links TRBV20-1 with TRBJ2-3, with 9 bases aligning to TRBD1. After removal of 6 bases from V and 2 bases from J, the junction contained 3 bases not matched to a gene. From germline, CDR1 is DFQATT and CDR2 SNEGSKA (reference sequence). This CDR3 has 13 amino acids. CDR3 DNA: TGCAGTGCCGGGGACAGGGTCACAGATACGCAGTATTTT. Translated, it gives CSAGDRVTDTQYF.

This clonotype came up many times. V usage is TRBV29-1 and J usage is TRBJ2-2; TRBD2 matches at 8 bases. Germline lookup yields CDR1 SQVTM and CDR2 ANQGSEA. The CDR3 runs 14 residues. Trimming at V came to 7 bases and at J to 0 bases, leaving 4 bases not matched to a gene. The CDR3 reads CSGRGGPNTGELFF. The CDR3 DNA sequence: TGCAGCGGTCGGGGGGGCCCGAACACCGGGGAGCTGTTTTTT.

This chain connects TRBV28 to TRBJ2-7; a possible D gene is TRBD2 (6 bases). Germline V gives CDR1 MDHEN, CDR2 SYDVKM. Trimming pared 5 bases from V and 4 bases from J, leaving 12 bases between. The length of the CDR3 is 13 residues. In DNA, the CDR3 is TGTGCCAGCAGTAGCTTTGGGGGGTACGAGCAGTACGTC. Translation: CASSSFGGYEQYV.

This clonotype has more than one count but fewer than ten. The chain uses TRBV24-1 and TRBJ2-1; TRBD2 might be the D (5 bases). The CDR3 is made up of 17 amino acids. V gave up 3 bases and J gave up 3 bases, with 17 bases separating them. Per germline, CDR1 KGHDR and CDR2 SFDVKD. CDR3 residues: CATSDPDWPDLYNEQFF. In DNA form, the CDR3 reads TGTGCCACCAGTGATCCGGACTGGCCAGACCTCTACAATGAGCAGTTCTTC.

The chain uses TRBV4-3 and TRBJ2-1; 8 bases align to TRBD2. This CDR3 has 15 amino acids. Trimming cost V 0 bases and J 9 bases; bases outside gene matches: 7. Germline V lookup: CDR1 LGHNA, CDR2 YSLEER. In DNA, the CDR3 is TGCGCCAGCAGCCAAGAGGCGACTAGCGCCAGTGAGCAGTTCTTC. It specifies CASSQEATSASEQFF.

A few counts support this clonotype. The gene calls are TRBV5-1 and TRBJ2-1, with D perhaps matching TRBD2 (6 bases). V was trimmed by 4 bases and J by 8 bases, leaving 19 bases between them. CDR1 and CDR2 (germline): SGHRS, YFSETQ. The CDR3 is made up of 15 amino acids. DNA for the CDR3: TGCGCCAGCAGCGGGGGGAGGCTAGTTCTTTATGAGCAGTTCTTC. This translates into CASSGGRLVLYEQFF.

The chain combines TRBV21-1 with TRBJ2-1; the table assigns TRBD1, which was not confirmed against the DNA. TRBV21-1 is a pseudogene segment. The CDR3 has 15 residues. The CDR3 reads CASSNGPGVANEQFF. The CDR3 nucleotides are TGTGCCAGCAGCAACGGGCCTGGGGTGGCCAATGAGCAGTTCTTC.

This rearrangement joins TRBV7-9 to TRBJ1-1; a possible D gene is TRBD1 (5 bases). The germline V gene has CDR1 SEHNR and CDR2 FQNEAQ (reference sequence). The CDR3 has 13 residues. Trimming pared 5 bases from V and 2 bases from J, leaving 9 bases between. CDR3 sequence: CASSVDSNTEAFF. The CDR3 DNA reads TGTGCCAGCAGCGTCGACAGTAACACTGAAGCTTTCTTT.

The rearrangement joins TRBV2 to TRBJ2-1; 8 nucleotides line up with TRBD2. The CDR3 totals 14 residues. Germline assignment: CDR1 SNHLY and CDR2 FYNNEI. Trimming removed 2 bases from V and 6 bases from J; junction bases left unmatched: 3. The CDR3 nucleotides read TGTGCCAGCAGTGAAAGGACTAGCACCAATGAGCAGTTCTTC. Translation gives CASSERTSTNEQFF.

This clonotype was seen repeatedly, ten times or more. This chain links TRBV24-1 with TRBJ2-5, with D possibly being TRBD2 (5 bases). There are 14 residues in the CDR3. Trimming took off 3 bases at V and 4 bases at J, with 11 bases between the two ends. Germline V gene sequence: CDR1 KGHDR, CDR2 SFDVKD. CDR3 nucleotides: TGTGCCACCAGTGATCCGCGGGCCGGAGAGACCCAGTACTTC. Its translation is CATSDPRAGETQYF.

The chain has TRBV7-9 and TRBJ2-7; D remains ambiguous. The germline V gene encodes CDR1 SEHNR and CDR2 FQNEAQ (reference sequence). The CDR3 contains 12 residues. Trimming cost V 2 bases and J 6 bases, with 8 bases left between them. This chain's CDR3 is CASSLYTREQYV. The CDR3 DNA follows: TGTGCCAGCAGCTTATACACCCGCGAGCAGTACGTC.

The rearrangement uses TRBV20-1 and TRBJ2-3; TRBD2 matches 7 bases. V was clipped by 3 bases and J by 6 bases; unmatched bases: 12. CDR3 length equals 15 residues. Germline V gene data show CDR1 as DFQATT and CDR2 as SNEGSKA (reference sequence). CDR3 nucleotide sequence: TGCAGTGCTAGGACCCTAGCGGACTCCTGGGATACGCAGTATTTT. Translation: CSARTLADSWDTQYF.

In its sample, this clonotype was seen a few times. The chain recombines TRBV30 with TRBJ2-3; no clear D gene. The CDR3 has 11 residues. CDR1 and CDR2 (germline): GTSNPN, SVGIG (reference sequence). With 4 bases removed from V and 4 bases from J, the gap between germline ends came to 6 bases. CDR3 loop: CAWTASDTQYF. CDR3 DNA sequence: TGTGCCTGGACGGCATCAGATACGCAGTATTTT.

This chain links TRBV5-1 with TRBJ2-6; 7 bases line up with TRBD1. The V segment lost 3 bases and the J segment 3 bases; nucleotides outside the gene matches: 3. CDR3 size: 15 residues. Germline V gives CDR1 SGHRS, CDR2 YFSETQ. The DNA of the CDR3 is TGCGCCAGCAGCTCCTACAGGGGTGGGGCCAACGTCCTGACTTTC. Translating it yields CASSSYRGGANVLTF.

This clonotype was counted ten times or more. The chain employs TRBV20-1 and TRBJ2-3; weak D call: TRBD1 (6 bases). Trimming took 1 base from V and 1 from J, leaving 18 bases between them. The CDR3 covers 17 residues. Looked up from germline, CDR1 is DFQATT and CDR2 is SNEGSKA (reference sequence). The CDR3 spells CSARVFPGQSGTDTQYF. The CDR3, as DNA: TGCAGTGCTAGAGTCTTTCCGGGACAATCGGGCACAGATACGCAGTATTTT.

The sample holds many counts of this clonotype. The rearrangement joins TRBV12-3 or TRBV12-4 to TRBJ1-5; D not resolved. The CDR3 runs 13 residues. V was shortened by 6 bases and J by 3 bases, with 9 bases between the two germline ends. As DNA, the CDR3 is TGTGCCAGCAGGAAGCAAGACAATCAGCCCCAGCATTTT. It yields the protein CASRKQDNQPQHF.

This clonotype was seen ten or more times. The chain links TRBV20-1 to TRBJ2-4; D might be TRBD1 (6 bases). Trimming left V 0 bases short and J 5 bases short, with 14 bases between. CDR3 size: 15 residues. Germline CDR1 DFQATT, CDR2 SNEGSKA (reference sequence). The CDR3 protein is CSARDLGYRENIQYF. CDR3 bases: TGCAGTGCTAGAGATCTCGGCTACAGGGAAAACATTCAGTACTTC.

This clonotype has at least ten counts. Since the CDR3 does not end with the conserved phenylalanine or tryptophan, this likely comes from a read error. The DNA is left out, because the CDR3 cannot be placed on it with certainty; the CDR3 is given as TCRdb lists it. The rearrangement joins TRBV7-2 to TRBJ2-1; whether TRBD2, the table's D call, matches the DNA was not checked. Germline assignment: CDR1 SGHTA and CDR2 FQGNSA. The CDR3 adds up to 8 amino acids, both ends counted. This CDR3 reads CASSTLLS.

A few counts support this clonotype. The V call is TRBV5-5, the J call TRBJ2-1, with a possible D match to TRBD2 (6 bases). V lost 2 bases and J 1 base, leaving 13 bases between the germline ends. The CDR3 contains 16 residues. Germline CDR1 reads SGHKS; CDR2 reads YYEKEE (reference sequence). The CDR3: CASSLDSGNSYNEQFF. The CDR3 DNA reads TGTGCCAGCAGCTTAGATAGCGGAAATTCCTACAATGAGCAGTTCTTC.

The V and J genes are TRBV7-9 and TRBJ2-2; maybe TRBD1 (6 bases). Trimming pared 5 bases from V and 6 bases from J, leaving 16 bases between. The CDR3 covers 15 residues. Germline V CDR1 and CDR2: SEHNR, FQNEAQ (reference sequence). The CDR3 nucleotides are TGTGCCAGCAGCCAGCCTTACAGGGTTCCCGGGGAGCTGTTTTTT. It codes for CASSQPYRVPGELFF.

This clonotype was seen a few times. The rearrangement uses TRBV15 and TRBJ2-3; the D gene is possibly TRBD1 (6 bases). The CDR3 loop spans 14 amino acids. Trimming stripped 1 base from V and 4 bases from J, with 9 bases between. The germline gives CDR1 LNHNV, CDR2 YYDKDF (reference sequence). CDR3 amino acids: CATSRGGGADTQYF. The CDR3 DNA reads TGTGCCACCAGCAGAGGAGGGGGTGCAGATACGCAGTATTTT.

This clonotype occurred many times. The chain links TRBV7-9 to TRBJ1-5; a possible D gene is TRBD1 (5 bases). The V gene lost 5 bases and the J gene lost 4 bases, with 21 bases spanning the gap. CDR1 is SEHNR and CDR2 is FQNEAQ in the germline V gene (reference sequence). The CDR3 length is 17 residues. CDR3 in DNA: TGTGCCAGCAGCCCTGGGATTTCCCCGGGGGATAATCAGCCCCAGCATTTT. Translating it yields CASSPGISPGDNQPQHF.

The chain recombines TRBV7-3 with TRBJ2-5; 10 bases line up with TRBD1. Losses at the gene ends were 3 bases for V and 5 bases for J; bases not matched to a gene: 6. The CDR3 is 15 amino acids. Germline lookup yields CDR1 SGHTA and CDR2 FQGTGA. Here the CDR3 reads CASSLDRGWGETQYF. The CDR3 DNA reads as TGTGCCAGCAGCTTGGACAGGGGGTGGGGGGAGACCCAGTACTTC.

This clonotype was counted ten times or more. Its ends do not fully match the called genes, so a read error is possible. V is TRBV5-1 and J is TRBJ2-1; tentative D call: TRBD2 (6 bases). Germline loops: CDR1 SGHRS, CDR2 YFSETQ. CDR3 length equals 13 residues. The CDR3 DNA reads as TGTGCCAGCAGTTTGGGGGGTCGGAATGAGCAGTTCTTC. Protein sequence: CASSLGGRNEQFF.

This sequence joins TRBV12-3 or TRBV12-4 and TRBJ2-1, with D possibly being TRBD2 (5 bases). V shed 5 bases and J shed 8 bases, with 10 bases lying between them. This CDR3 region has 12 residues. The DNA of the CDR3 is TGTGCCAGCAGTAAAGGCGGGCATGAGCAGTTCTTC. Its translation: CASSKGGHEQFF.

This clonotype has ten or more counts. The CDR3 DNA sequence: TGCAGTGAGGGGAGAGGCTACACCTTC. Translated: CSEGRGYTF. The chain carries TRBV20-1 and TRBJ1-2; D may be TRBD1 (5 bases). The V gene lost 7 bases and the J gene lost 8 bases, with 8 bases spanning the gap. Germline V gene sequence: CDR1 DFQATT, CDR2 SNEGSKA (reference sequence). The CDR3 sequence is 9 residues long.

This clonotype was found a few times. The J gene is TRBJ2-3, the V gene TRBV5-5; 7 nucleotides agree with TRBD2. This CDR3 has 16 residues. Unmatched junction bases numbered 9, after V lost 4 bases and J lost 1 base. The V gene's germline CDR1 is SGHKS and CDR2 YYEKEE (reference sequence). CDR3 sequence reads: CASSDGTTWGTDTQYF. The CDR3 coding sequence is TGTGCCAGCAGCGACGGGACTACTTGGGGCACAGATACGCAGTATTTT.